This paragraph reports one T cell receptor (beta chain). Its antigen is not known. Negative isolation yielded the CD8+ and CD4+ T cells, while FACS enriched the TEMRA cells. An input of roughly 0.5 to 1 ug of RNA was subjected to reverse transcription using random hexamers. TCR beta CDR3 was amplified by immunoSEQ multiplex PCR. This amplification extended across 54 Vbeta and 13 Jbeta segments. TCRdb processed the immunoSEQ multiplex PCR reads anew with MiXCR; each CDR3 protein has one entry. This repertoire shows around 80,000 distinct CDR3 sequences, about 93% found once; its top ten account for around 0.45%. V was pared by 1 base and J by 3 bases, with 6 bases of the junction left unmatched. The length of the CDR3 is 15 residues. In germline, CDR1 is LGHDT, CDR2 YNNKEL (reference sequence). These data originate in a study of CD8 T cells in Susac syndrome. Study-level findings and limits: The study identified around fifteen and five Susac-specific public clones in total CD8+ and CD8+ TEMRA repertoires. The study found that Susac CD8+ clonal expansion peaked in TEMRA cells and active patients.

The chain joins TRBV3-1 to TRBJ2-7; TRBD1 matches 7 bases. The receptor's source is a human donor with Susac syndrome. The sample consisted of CD8+ T cells from PBMCs. In DNA, the CDR3 is TGTGCCAGCAGCCAAGCATCCGGACAGGACTACGAGCAGTACTTC. Residues: CASSQASGQDYEQYF.